This T cell receptor beta chain was identified during a study of blood T cell repertoires in COVID-19. CDR3 length: 15 residues. Germline loops: CDR1 MDHEN, CDR2 SYDVKM. The ends lost 10 bases at V and 8 bases at J; junction bases unmatched: 13. Cohorts were assigned according to the clinical history that participants reported. Assay used: immunoSEQ multiplex PCR; TCRdb lists only in-frame clones, some missing. The table records about 200,000 clones, 80% to 90% of them present only once. The chain combines TRBV28 with TRBJ2-1; TRBD2 matches 11 bases. Sequencing used PBMCs or T cells enriched from blood (not recorded which). The sequence came from a woman aged 40 to 50 with acute COVID-19. CDR3 residues: CATDSGTSGRDEQFF. For the CDR3, the DNA is TGTGCCACAGATTCCGGGACTAGCGGTCGGGATGAGCAGTTCTTC. Complete variable domain (other parts from reference TRBV28 and TRBJ2-1): DVKVTQSSRYLVKRTGEKVFLECVQDMDHENMFWYRQDPGLGLRLIYFSYDVKMKEKGDIPEGYSVSREKKERFSLILESASTNQTSMYLCATDSGTSGRDEQFFGPGTRLTVL.